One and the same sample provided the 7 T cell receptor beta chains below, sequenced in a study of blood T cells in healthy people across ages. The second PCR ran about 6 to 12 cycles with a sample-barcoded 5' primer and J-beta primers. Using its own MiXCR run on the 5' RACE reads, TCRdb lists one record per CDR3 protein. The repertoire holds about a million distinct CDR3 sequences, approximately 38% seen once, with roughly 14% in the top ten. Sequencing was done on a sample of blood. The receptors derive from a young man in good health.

The CDR3 DNA reads TGCAGTGCTAGGATAGGGACTAGCGAGACCCAGTTCTTC. This encodes CSARIGTSETQFF. The chain joins TRBV20-1 to TRBJ2-1, with TRBD2 identical over 10 bases. Germline V gene sequence: CDR1 DFQATT, CDR2 SNEGSKA (reference sequence). Trimming removed 3 bases from V and 13 bases from J; junction bases left unmatched: 9. The CDR3 covers 13 residues.

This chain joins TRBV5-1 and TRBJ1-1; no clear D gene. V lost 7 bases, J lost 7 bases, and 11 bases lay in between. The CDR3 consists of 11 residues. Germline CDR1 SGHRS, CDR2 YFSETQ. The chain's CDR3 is CASRLEGEAFF. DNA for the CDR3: TGCGCCAGCCGACTCGAGGGTGAAGCTTTCTTT.

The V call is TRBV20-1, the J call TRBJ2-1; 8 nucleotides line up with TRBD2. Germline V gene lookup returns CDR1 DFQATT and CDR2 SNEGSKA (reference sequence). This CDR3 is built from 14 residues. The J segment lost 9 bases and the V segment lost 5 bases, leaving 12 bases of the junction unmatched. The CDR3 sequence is CSAELPGLVAEQFF. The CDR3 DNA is TGCAGTGCTGAACTCCCGGGACTAGTGGCTGAGCAGTTCTTC.

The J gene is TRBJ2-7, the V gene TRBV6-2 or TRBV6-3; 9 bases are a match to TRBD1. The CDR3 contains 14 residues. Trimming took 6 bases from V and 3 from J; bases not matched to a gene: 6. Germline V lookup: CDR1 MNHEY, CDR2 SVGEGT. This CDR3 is CASSLQGAYYEQYF. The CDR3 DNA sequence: TGTGCCAGCAGCCTACAGGGGGCTTACTACGAGCAGTACTTC.

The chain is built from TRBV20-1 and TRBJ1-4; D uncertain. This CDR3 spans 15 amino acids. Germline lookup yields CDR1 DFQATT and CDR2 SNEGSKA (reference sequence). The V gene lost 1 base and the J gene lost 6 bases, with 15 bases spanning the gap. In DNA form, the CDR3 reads TGCAGTGCTAGAGTAACTTCTACTCAGGATGAAAAACTGTTTTTT. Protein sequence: CSARVTSTQDEKLFF.

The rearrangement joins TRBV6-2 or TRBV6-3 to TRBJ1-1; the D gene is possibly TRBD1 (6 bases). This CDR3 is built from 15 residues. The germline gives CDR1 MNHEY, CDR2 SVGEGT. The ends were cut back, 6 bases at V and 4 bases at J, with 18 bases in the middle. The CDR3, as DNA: TGTGCCAGCAGACCCCCTGGGGGGCAGAGCACTGAAGCTTTCTTT. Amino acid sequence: CASRPPGGQSTEAFF.

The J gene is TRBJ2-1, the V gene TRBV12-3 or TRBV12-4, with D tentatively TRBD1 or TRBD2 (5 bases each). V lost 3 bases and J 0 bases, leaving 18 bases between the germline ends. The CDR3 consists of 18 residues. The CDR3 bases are TGTGCCAGCAGTTTTGCATCCTCCAGGGAGCACTCCTACAATGAGCAGTTCTTC. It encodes CASSFASSREHSYNEQFF.